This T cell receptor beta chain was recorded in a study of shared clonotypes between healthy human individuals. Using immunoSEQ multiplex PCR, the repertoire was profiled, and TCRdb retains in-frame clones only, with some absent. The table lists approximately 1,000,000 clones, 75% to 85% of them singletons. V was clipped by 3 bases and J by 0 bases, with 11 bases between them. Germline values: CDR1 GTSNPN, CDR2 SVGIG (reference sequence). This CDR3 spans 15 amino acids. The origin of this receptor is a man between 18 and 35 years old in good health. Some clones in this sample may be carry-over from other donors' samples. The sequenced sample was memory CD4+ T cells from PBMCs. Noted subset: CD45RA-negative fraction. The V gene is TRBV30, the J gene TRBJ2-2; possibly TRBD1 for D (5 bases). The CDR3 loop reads CAWRRQLSNTGELFF. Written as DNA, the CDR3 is TGTGCCTGGAGAAGACAGCTCTCGAACACCGGGGAGCTGTTTTTT.